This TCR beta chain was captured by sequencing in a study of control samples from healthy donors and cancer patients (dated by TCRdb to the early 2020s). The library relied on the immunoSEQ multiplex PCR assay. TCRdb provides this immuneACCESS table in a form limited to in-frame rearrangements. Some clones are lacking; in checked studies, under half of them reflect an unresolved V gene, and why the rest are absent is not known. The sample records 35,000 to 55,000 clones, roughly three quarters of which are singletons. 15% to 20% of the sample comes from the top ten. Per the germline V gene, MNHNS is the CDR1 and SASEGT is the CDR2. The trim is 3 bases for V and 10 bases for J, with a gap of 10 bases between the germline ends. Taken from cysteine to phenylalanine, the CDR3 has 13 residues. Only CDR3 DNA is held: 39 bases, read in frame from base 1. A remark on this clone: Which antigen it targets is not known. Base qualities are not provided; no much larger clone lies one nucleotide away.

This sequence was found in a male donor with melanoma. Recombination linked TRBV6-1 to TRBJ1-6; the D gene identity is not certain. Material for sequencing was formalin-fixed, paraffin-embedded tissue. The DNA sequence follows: TGTGCCAGCAGTGATCGGGGTCGCTCACCCCTCCACTTT. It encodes CASSDRGRSPLHF.